This T cell receptor beta chain was captured in a study of identical twins' blood T cells. Germline V lookup: CDR1 SGHRS, CDR2 YFSETQ. The CDR3 length is 15 residues. V was trimmed by 4 bases and J by 4 bases, leaving 14 bases between them. This clonotype occurred a few times. As yet, its antigen is unknown. Libraries were made from RNA as TCR cDNA, using a modified protocol. From the 5' RACE reads, TCRdb called clonotypes with MiXCR, one entry per CDR3 protein. The sample carries hundreds of thousands of distinct CDR3 sequences, roughly 31% recorded once. Notes on the study in general: Twins shared more top CDR3 clonotypes than unrelated donors did. V gene usage reportedly matched far better within twin pairs than unrelated donors.

The chain employs TRBV5-1 and TRBJ2-2; possibly TRBD1 for D (6 bases). Sequenced sample: PBMCs. The clonotype originates from a woman aged 18 to 50 in good health. DNA of the CDR3: TGCGCCAGCAGCGTACAGGGAGACGTCACCGGGGAGCTGTTTTTT. Translation gives CASSVQGDVTGELFF.